This T cell receptor beta chain is from a study of control samples from healthy donors and cancer patients (dated by TCRdb to 2018 to 2020). From the cysteine up to the phenylalanine, the CDR3 has a length of 18 residues. CDR3 DNA only is kept here, 54 bases in frame from base 1. V trim: 4 bases; J trim: 3 bases; unmatched bases: 13. From a lookup of the germline V gene, CDR1 and CDR2 are MGHRA and YSYEKL. This clone showed up just once. Its antigen is not yet known. No base-level quality is on record; no much larger clone is a single base apart. Library prep was done by the immunoSEQ multiplex PCR assay. Held by TCRdb, this immuneACCESS table contains in-frame sequences only and omits some clones. Under half of the omission traces to an unresolved V gene where checked; the cause of the rest is unknown. Across this sample there are over 150,000 clones, with approximately 92% seen only once. The ten largest account for more than 1.2% of the sample.

Material: blood. The sequence derives from a man younger than 35 in good health. The rearrangement combines TRBV4-1 with TRBJ2-3; 10 central nucleotides agree with TRBD2. The nucleotide sequence is given as TGCGCCAGCAGCCGGCATGAGGGACTAGCGTTCGGAACAGATACGCAGTATTTT. This encodes CASSRHEGLAFGTDTQYF.